Listed here are 26 T cell receptor beta chains from one sample, sequenced in a study of T cell responses to AZD1222 COVID-19 vaccine. Data came from immunoSEQ multiplex PCR; TCRdb stores just in-frame clones and leaves some out. The sample carries more than 100,000 clones, more than 85% recorded once. This sample comprised peripheral blood, obtained on day 0 of AZD1222 vaccination. These TCRs come from an adult in good health.

The CDR3 sequence is CATSDPRDRGYGYTF. Written as DNA, the CDR3 is TGTGCCACCAGTGACCCCCGGGACAGGGGGTATGGCTACACCTTC. The gene calls are TRBV24-1 and TRBJ1-2; 11 bases are shared with TRBD1. Germline-derived CDR1 and CDR2 are KGHDR and SFDVKD. V gave up 4 bases and J gave up 5 bases; unmatched junction bases: 5. This CDR3 is 15 amino acids long.

V gene TRBV10-3 combines with J gene TRBJ1-1, with TRBD1 matching over 8 bases. V trimming: 7 bases; J trimming: 4 bases; junction bases outside the gene matches: 17. The germline V gene has CDR1 ENHRY and CDR2 SYGVKD. This CDR3 is 17 amino acids long. CDR3 DNA: TGTGCCATCAACCCCACCGGACAGGGACGTGTGTTCACTGAAGCTTTCTTT. Protein: CAINPTGQGRVFTEAFF.

V and J are TRBV5-5 and TRBJ1-2; TRBD1 matches 7 bases. CDR3 length: 14 amino acids. V was pared by 0 bases and J by 3 bases, with 2 bases of the junction left unmatched. The V gene's germline CDR1 is SGHKS and CDR2 YYEKEE (reference sequence). The CDR3 here is CASSLVQGDYGYTF. CDR3 DNA: TGTGCCAGCAGCTTGGTTCAGGGGGACTATGGCTACACCTTC.

This chain uses TRBV28 with TRBJ2-1; 11 positions agree with TRBD2. The germline V gene encodes CDR1 MDHEN and CDR2 SYDVKM. V trimming: 6 bases; J trimming: 5 bases; junction bases outside the gene matches: 12. This CDR3 is built from 17 residues. For the CDR3, the DNA is TGTGCCAGCAGCTCGGCAACCGGGACTAGCGGACACAATGAGCAGTTCTTC. This codes for CASSSATGTSGHNEQFF.

CDR3 region: CASSGGLAGESYNEQFF. The CDR3 nucleotides are TGCGCCAGCAGCGGGGGACTAGCGGGAGAATCATACAATGAGCAGTTCTTC. The chain recombines TRBV5-1 with TRBJ2-1, with 14 bases aligning to TRBD2. Unmatched junction bases numbered 7, after V lost 4 bases and J lost 4 bases. Germline V gene lookup returns CDR1 SGHRS and CDR2 YFSETQ. This CDR3 comprises 17 residues.

A few counts support this clone. The chain couples TRBV27 to TRBJ2-2, with 8 bases identical to TRBD2. The CDR3 has 16 residues. Germline V gene data show CDR1 as MNHEY and CDR2 as SMNVEV (reference sequence). Germline trimming cut 4 bases from V and 4 bases from J; bases unmatched to any gene: 8. Written as DNA, the CDR3 is TGTGCCAGCAGTTCTCAAGCGGGAGTTGGCACCGGGGAGCTGTTTTTT. As protein: CASSSQAGVGTGELFF.

The rearrangement uses TRBV5-1 and TRBJ2-5; D call uncertain. Trimming cost V 2 bases and J 0 bases, with 17 bases left between them. Germline V gene data show CDR1 as SGHRS and CDR2 as YFSETQ. CDR3 length equals 17 residues. The CDR3 coding sequence is TGCGCCAGCAGCTTATCGACCGGACCCAGGTACCAAGAGACCCAGTACTTC. Encoded protein: CASSLSTGPRYQETQYF.

In this sample, this clone turned up a few times. CDR3 coding DNA: TGTGCCAGCAGCCCTGGGACAGGGGAATCTAACTATGGCTACACCTTC. It is translated as CASSPGTGESNYGYTF. V is TRBV28 and J is TRBJ1-2; TRBD1 aligns across 10 bases. The CDR3 has 16 amino acids. Germline CDR1 reads MDHEN; CDR2 reads SYDVKM. The ends lost 6 bases at V and 0 bases at J; junction bases unmatched: 7.

The chain uses TRBV10-3 and TRBJ2-2, with 8 bases that match TRBD1. CDR3 size: 14 residues. Germline trimming cut 6 bases from V and 3 bases from J; bases unmatched to any gene: 3. Per germline, CDR1 ENHRY and CDR2 SYGVKD. This CDR3 reads CAISRGQDTGELFF. As DNA, the CDR3 is TGTGCCATCAGCAGGGGGCAGGACACCGGGGAGCTGTTTTTT.

Worth noting for this clone: At one boundary the junction diverges from the germline segment, which might be a read error. J is TRBJ2-2 and V is TRBV7-2; D possibly uses TRBD1 or TRBD2 (5 bases each). Germline CDR1 SGHTA, CDR2 FQGNSA. The CDR3 spans 14 residues. CDR3 sequence (DNA): TGTGCCAGCAACTTAGCGAGGGGAACCGGGGAGCTGTTTTTT. Translating gives CASNLARGTGELFF.

The sample holds one count of this clone. The chain couples TRBV11-2 to TRBJ1-2, with a tentative D call TRBD1 (6 bases). V was pared by 5 bases and J by 8 bases, with 15 bases between. Germline CDR1 SGHAT, CDR2 FQNNGV. The CDR3 covers 13 residues. In DNA form, the CDR3 reads TGTGCCAGCAGCCAGACGGGGGCTCGGGGCTACACCTTC. This gives the protein CASSQTGARGYTF.

The gene calls are TRBV12-3 or TRBV12-4 and TRBJ2-5, with 7 bases that match TRBD2. There are 12 residues in the CDR3. V shed 6 bases, J shed 10 bases, and the junction held 8 bases outside the gene matches. The CDR3 protein is CASSPRGVVQYF. Here the CDR3 DNA reads TGTGCCAGCAGCCCACGGGGGGTCGTCCAGTACTTC.

The V and J genes are TRBV9 and TRBJ2-2, with 9 bases identical to TRBD2. Germline V gene lookup returns CDR1 SGDLS and CDR2 YYNGEE. V lost 4 bases, J lost 6 bases, and 4 bases stayed unmatched. This CDR3 has 14 residues. CDR3 coding DNA: TGTGCCAGCAGCTCCCTAGCGGGACCCGGGGAGCTGTTTTTT. It codes for CASSSLAGPGELFF.

V is TRBV9 and J is TRBJ2-4; perhaps D is TRBD1 or TRBD2 (5 bases each). V shed 0 bases and J shed 6 bases, with 16 bases lying between them. The V gene's germline CDR1 is SGDLS and CDR2 YYNGEE. This CDR3 has 16 amino acids. The CDR3 reads CASSVENGAARNIQYF. The DNA of the CDR3 is TGTGCCAGCAGCGTAGAGAACGGGGCCGCCCGAAACATTCAGTACTTC.

The chain joins TRBV11-3 to TRBJ2-2, with D possibly TRBD1 on 6 matching bases. The CDR3 loop spans 16 amino acids. Germline CDR1 and CDR2: SGHNT and YENEEA. The germline V and J ends were trimmed by 2 bases and 2 bases, with 12 bases remaining between them. In nucleotides, the CDR3 is TGTGCCAGCAGCTTAAGAGGGACACCCAACACCGGGGAGCTGTTTTTT. Its protein is CASSLRGTPNTGELFF.

The V gene is TRBV5-4, the J gene TRBJ2-5, with D possibly matching TRBD1 (5 bases). The length of the CDR3 is 15 residues. Germline-derived CDR1 and CDR2 are SGHNT and YYREEE (reference sequence). V was cut by 1 base and J by 4 bases, with 14 bases left in between. DNA for the CDR3: TGTGCCAGCAGCTTGCCCCCAGGGTCCGGAGAGACCCAGTACTTC. This encodes CASSLPPGSGETQYF.

The chain links TRBV14 to TRBJ1-2; 9 bases line up with TRBD1. The germline CDR1 and CDR2 sequences are SGHDN and FVKESK. The length of the CDR3 is 16 residues. J lost 8 bases, V lost 3 bases, and 13 bases had no gene match. CDR3 nucleotides: TGTGCCAGCAGCCATGAGGGGACAGGGCGCCCGGAGGGCTACACCTTC. Amino acids: CASSHEGTGRPEGYTF.

V gene TRBV29-1 combines with J gene TRBJ1-2; a weak D match, TRBD1 (6 bases). The CDR3 is made up of 13 amino acids. Per the germline V gene, CDR1 is SQVTM and CDR2 is ANQGSEA. Trimming pared 7 bases from V and 8 bases from J, leaving 20 bases between. CDR3: CSAPSQGLRGYTF. CDR3 in DNA: TGCAGCGCACCTTCGCAGGGGCTACGGGGCTACACCTTC. Drawing the rest from reference TRBV29-1 and TRBJ1-2, the complete variable domain is SAVISQKPSRDICQRGTSLTIQCQVDSQVTMMFWYRQQPGQSLTLIATANQGSEATYESGFVIDKFPISRPNLTFSTLTVSNMSPEDSSIYLCSAPSQGLRGYTFGSGTRLTVV.

The chain is built from TRBV9 and TRBJ2-7; D gene unclear. Trimming took 4 bases from V and 7 from J, leaving 15 bases between them. The CDR3 sequence is 13 residues long. From germline, CDR1 is SGDLS and CDR2 YYNGEE. The CDR3 reads CASSFRWAGEQYF. The CDR3, as DNA: TGTGCCAGCAGCTTCCGGTGGGCAGGAGAGCAGTACTTC.

V gene TRBV9 combines with J gene TRBJ2-2, with a tentative D call TRBD2 (6 bases). V was trimmed by 0 bases and J by 0 bases, leaving 12 bases between them. Germline CDR1 is SGDLS and CDR2 is YYNGEE. This CDR3 contains 17 residues. CDR3 sequence (DNA): TGTGCCAGCAGCGTAGCTACGGGACTGTCGAACACCGGGGAGCTGTTTTTT. Residues: CASSVATGLSNTGELFF.

The chain has TRBV29-1 and TRBJ2-7, with D uncertain. The CDR3 consists of 13 residues. Trimming took off 0 bases at V and 0 bases at J, with 6 bases between the two ends. Germline CDR1 and CDR2: SQVTM and ANQGSEA. This CDR3 reads CSVEDGPSYEQYF. CDR3 nucleotide sequence: TGCAGCGTTGAAGACGGACCCTCCTACGAGCAGTACTTC.

This chain joins TRBV24-1 and TRBJ1-1; maybe TRBD1 (5 bases). With 4 bases removed from V and 1 base from J, the gap between germline ends came to 12 bases. The CDR3 sequence is 15 residues long. The germline CDR1 and CDR2 sequences are KGHDR and SFDVKD. CDR3 bases: TGTGCCACCAGTGAACCCGGGACGGCGAACACTGAAGCTTTCTTT. This gives the protein CATSEPGTANTEAFF.

The rearrangement joins TRBV15 to TRBJ1-1, with D perhaps TRBD1 (5 bases). The CDR3 is 14 amino acids. Trimming pared 1 base from V and 1 base from J, leaving 7 bases between. Germline V lookup: CDR1 LNHNV, CDR2 YYDKDF (reference sequence). The CDR3 bases are TGTGCCACCAGCAGAGTGGGGGGGAACACTGAAGCTTTCTTT. This encodes CATSRVGGNTEAFF.

This chain joins TRBV28 and TRBJ1-2; TRBD1 matches 8 bases. This CDR3 comprises 13 residues. The V gene end was trimmed by 5 bases and the J gene end by 8 bases; junction bases not matched to a gene: 7. Germline V gives CDR1 MDHEN, CDR2 SYDVKM. This CDR3 reads CASSTGTGGGYTF. Written as DNA, the CDR3 is TGTGCCAGCAGTACCGGGACAGGAGGGGGCTACACCTTC.

The chain combines TRBV28 with TRBJ2-6; TRBD2 is a possible D gene (5 bases). CDR1 MDHEN and CDR2 SYDVKM come from the germline V gene. Between the trimmed V and J ends, which lost 5 bases and 1 base, there was a span of 12 bases. The CDR3 is 16 amino acids. DNA for the CDR3: TGTGCCAGCAGTCAGAAGGAGGTATCTGGGGCCAACGTCCTGACTTTC. This codes for CASSQKEVSGANVLTF. Looking up the rest from reference TRBV28 and TRBJ2-6 gives the full variable domain: DVKVTQSSRYLVKRTGEKVFLECVQDMDHENMFWYRQDPGLGLRLIYFSYDVKMKEKGDIPEGYSVSREKKERFSLILESASTNQTSMYLCASSQKEVSGANVLTFGAGSRLTVL.

The chain couples TRBV18 to TRBJ2-7, with TRBD1 identical over 8 bases. This CDR3 comprises 14 residues. V lost 6 bases and J lost 0; bases outside the gene matches: 4. Looked up from germline, CDR1 is KGHSH and CDR2 is LQKENI. The CDR3 loop reads CASSRDRSSYEQYF. The DNA for the CDR3 is TGTGCCAGCTCCCGGGACAGGAGCTCCTACGAGCAGTACTTC.